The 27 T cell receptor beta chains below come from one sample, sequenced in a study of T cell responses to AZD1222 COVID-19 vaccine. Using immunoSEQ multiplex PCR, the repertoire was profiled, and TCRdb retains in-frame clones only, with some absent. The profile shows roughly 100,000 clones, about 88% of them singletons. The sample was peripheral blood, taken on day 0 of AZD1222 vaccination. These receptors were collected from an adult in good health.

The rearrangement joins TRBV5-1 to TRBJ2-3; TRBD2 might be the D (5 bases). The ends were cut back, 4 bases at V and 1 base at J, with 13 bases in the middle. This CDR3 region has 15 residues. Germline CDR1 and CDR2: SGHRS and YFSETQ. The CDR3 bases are TGCGCCAGCAGCACTACGGGAATAGGCACAGATACGCAGTATTTT. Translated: CASSTTGIGTDTQYF.

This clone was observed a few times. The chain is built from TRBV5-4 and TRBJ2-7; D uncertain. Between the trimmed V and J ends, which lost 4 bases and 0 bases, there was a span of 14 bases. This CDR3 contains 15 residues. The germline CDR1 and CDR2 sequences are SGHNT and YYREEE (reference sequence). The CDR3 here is CASSPSGTNSYEQYF. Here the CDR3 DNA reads TGTGCCAGCAGCCCGTCAGGTACCAACTCCTACGAGCAGTACTTC.

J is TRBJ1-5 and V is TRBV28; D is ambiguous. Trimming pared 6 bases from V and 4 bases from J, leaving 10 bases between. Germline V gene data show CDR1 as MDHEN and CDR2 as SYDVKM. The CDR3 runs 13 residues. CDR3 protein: CASSKSQNQPQHF. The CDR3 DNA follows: TGTGCCAGCAGCAAATCTCAGAATCAGCCCCAGCATTTT.

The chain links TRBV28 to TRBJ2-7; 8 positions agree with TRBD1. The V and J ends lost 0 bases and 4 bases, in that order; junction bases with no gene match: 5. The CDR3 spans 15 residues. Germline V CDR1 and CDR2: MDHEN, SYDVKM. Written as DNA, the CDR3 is TGTGCCAGCAGTTTATGGGGACAGGATGGGTACGAGCAGTACTTC. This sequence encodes CASSLWGQDGYEQYF.

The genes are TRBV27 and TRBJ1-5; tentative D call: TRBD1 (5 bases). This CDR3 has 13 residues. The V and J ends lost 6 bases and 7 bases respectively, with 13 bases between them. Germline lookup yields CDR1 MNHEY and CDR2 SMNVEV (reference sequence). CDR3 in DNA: TGTGCCAGCAGCCGGGACGTAGGCCAGCCCCAGCATTTT. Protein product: CASSRDVGQPQHF.

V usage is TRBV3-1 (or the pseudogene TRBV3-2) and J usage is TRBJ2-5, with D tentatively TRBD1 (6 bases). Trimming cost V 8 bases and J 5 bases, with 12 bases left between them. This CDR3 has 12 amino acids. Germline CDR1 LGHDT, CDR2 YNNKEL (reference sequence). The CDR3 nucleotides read TGTGCCAGCGGTACAGGGATTGAGACCCAGTACTTC. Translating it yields CASGTGIETQYF.

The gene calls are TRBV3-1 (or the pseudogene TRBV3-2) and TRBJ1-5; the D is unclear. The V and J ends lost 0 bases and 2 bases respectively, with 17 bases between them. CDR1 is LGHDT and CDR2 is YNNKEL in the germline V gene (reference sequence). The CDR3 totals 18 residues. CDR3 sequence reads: CASSQERGQLIGNQPQHF. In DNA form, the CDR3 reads TGTGCCAGCAGCCAAGAAAGAGGGCAACTGATCGGCAATCAGCCCCAGCATTTT.

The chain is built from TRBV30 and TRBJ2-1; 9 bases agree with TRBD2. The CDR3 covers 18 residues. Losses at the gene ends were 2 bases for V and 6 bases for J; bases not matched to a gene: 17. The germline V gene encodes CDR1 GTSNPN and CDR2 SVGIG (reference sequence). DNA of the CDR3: TGTGCCTGGAGTTTATCTGCGGGAGGGCCTCGCCCGGGCAATGAGCAGTTCTTC. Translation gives CAWSLSAGGPRPGNEQFF.

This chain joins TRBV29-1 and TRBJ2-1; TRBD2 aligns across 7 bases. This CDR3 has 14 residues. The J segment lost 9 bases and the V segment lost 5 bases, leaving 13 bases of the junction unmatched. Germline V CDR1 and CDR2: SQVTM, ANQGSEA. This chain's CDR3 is CSVTRPAGGSEQFF. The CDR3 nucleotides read TGCAGCGTTACCCGCCCGGCGGGCGGGAGTGAGCAGTTCTTC.

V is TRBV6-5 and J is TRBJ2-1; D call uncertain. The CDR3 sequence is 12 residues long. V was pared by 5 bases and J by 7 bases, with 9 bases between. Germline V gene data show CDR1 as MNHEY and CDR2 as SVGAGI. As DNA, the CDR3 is TGTGCCAGCAGTCCCAACAGTAATGAGCAGTTCTTC. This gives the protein CASSPNSNEQFF.

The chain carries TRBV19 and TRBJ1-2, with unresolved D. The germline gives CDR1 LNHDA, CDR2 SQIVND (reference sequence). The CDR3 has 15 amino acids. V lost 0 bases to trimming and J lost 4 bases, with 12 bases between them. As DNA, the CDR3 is TGTGCCAGTAGTATAGATCTTAACCCATTCTATGGCTACACCTTC. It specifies CASSIDLNPFYGYTF.

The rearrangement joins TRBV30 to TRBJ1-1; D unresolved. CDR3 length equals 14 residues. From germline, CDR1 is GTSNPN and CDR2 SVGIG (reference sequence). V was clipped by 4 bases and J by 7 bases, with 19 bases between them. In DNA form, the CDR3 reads TGTGCCTGGAAACCGCAGGCACGTTTCGGTGAAGCTTTCTTT. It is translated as CAWKPQARFGEAFF.

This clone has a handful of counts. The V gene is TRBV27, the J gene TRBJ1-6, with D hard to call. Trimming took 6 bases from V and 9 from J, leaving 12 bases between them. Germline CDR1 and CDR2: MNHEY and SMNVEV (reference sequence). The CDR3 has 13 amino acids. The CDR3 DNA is TGTGCCAGCAGGTCCGGGAGTATTTCACCCCTCCACTTT. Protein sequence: CASRSGSISPLHF.

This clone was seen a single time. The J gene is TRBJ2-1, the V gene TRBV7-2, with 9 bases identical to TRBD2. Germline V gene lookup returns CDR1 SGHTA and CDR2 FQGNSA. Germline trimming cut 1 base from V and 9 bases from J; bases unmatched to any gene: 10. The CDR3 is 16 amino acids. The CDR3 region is CASSLEAAGGSGEQFF. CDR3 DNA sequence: TGTGCCAGCAGCTTAGAGGCAGCGGGGGGATCGGGTGAGCAGTTCTTC.

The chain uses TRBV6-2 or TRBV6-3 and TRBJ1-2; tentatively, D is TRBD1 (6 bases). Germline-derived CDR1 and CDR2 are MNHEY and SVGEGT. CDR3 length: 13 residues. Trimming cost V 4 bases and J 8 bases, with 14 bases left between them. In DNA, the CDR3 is TGTGCCAGCAGTTCAGGGGTGATGGTCGGCTACACCTTC. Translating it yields CASSSGVMVGYTF.

CDR3 protein: CATIRGPSGNTIYF. CDR3 nucleotides: TGTGCCACCATCAGGGGGCCCTCTGGAAACACCATATATTTT. The chain combines TRBV6-5 with TRBJ1-3; TRBD1 matches 8 bases. Germline V lookup: CDR1 MNHEY, CDR2 SVGAGI. Losses at the gene ends were 10 bases for V and 0 bases for J; bases not matched to a gene: 5. This CDR3 spans 14 amino acids.

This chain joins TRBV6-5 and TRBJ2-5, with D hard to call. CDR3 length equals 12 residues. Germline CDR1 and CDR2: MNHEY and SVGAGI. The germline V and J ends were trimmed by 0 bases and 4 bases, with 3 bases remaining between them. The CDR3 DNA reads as TGTGCCAGCAGTTACTCCCCAGAGACCCAGTACTTC. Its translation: CASSYSPETQYF.

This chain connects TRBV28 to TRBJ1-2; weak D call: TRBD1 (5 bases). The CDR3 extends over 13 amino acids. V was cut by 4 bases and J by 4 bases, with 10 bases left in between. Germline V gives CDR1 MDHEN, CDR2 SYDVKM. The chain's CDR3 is CASSSDRFYGYTF. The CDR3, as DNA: TGTGCCAGCAGTTCTGACAGATTCTATGGCTACACCTTC.

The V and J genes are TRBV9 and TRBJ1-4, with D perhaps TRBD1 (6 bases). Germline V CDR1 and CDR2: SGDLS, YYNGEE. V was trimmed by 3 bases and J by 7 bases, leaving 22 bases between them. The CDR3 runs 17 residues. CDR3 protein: CASSAQGQLATGEKLFF. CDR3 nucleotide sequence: TGTGCCAGCAGCGCCCAGGGACAATTGGCGACGGGTGAAAAACTGTTTTTT.

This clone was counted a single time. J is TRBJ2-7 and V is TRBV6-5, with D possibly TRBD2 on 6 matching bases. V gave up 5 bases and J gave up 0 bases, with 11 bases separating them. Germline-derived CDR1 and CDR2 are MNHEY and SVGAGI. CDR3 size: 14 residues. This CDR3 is CASSLVGSSYEQYF. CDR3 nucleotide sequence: TGTGCCAGCAGTCTTGTCGGGAGCTCCTACGAGCAGTACTTC.

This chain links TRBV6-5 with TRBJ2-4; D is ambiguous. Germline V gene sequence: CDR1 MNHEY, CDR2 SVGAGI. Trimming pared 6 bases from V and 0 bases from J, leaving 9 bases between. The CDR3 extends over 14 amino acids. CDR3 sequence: CASRVTLAKNIQYF. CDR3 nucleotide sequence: TGTGCCAGCAGGGTCACGCTAGCCAAAAACATTCAGTACTTC.

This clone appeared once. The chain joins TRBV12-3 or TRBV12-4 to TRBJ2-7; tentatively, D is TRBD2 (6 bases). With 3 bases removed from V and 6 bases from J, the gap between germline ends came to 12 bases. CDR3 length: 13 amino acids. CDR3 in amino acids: CASSFRGTGEQYF. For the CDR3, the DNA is TGTGCCAGCAGTTTTCGGGGGACGGGCGAGCAGTACTTC.

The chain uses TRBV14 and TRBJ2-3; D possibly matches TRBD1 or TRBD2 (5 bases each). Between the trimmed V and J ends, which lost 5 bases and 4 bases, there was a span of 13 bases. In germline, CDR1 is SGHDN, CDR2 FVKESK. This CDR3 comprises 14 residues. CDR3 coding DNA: TGTGCCAGCAGCGTCCTGCGAGGGGCAGATACGCAGTATTTT. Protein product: CASSVLRGADTQYF.

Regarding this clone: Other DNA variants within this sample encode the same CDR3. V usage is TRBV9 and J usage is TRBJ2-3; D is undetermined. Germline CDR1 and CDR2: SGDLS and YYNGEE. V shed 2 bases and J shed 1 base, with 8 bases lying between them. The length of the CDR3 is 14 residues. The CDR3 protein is CASSVTDRTDTQYF. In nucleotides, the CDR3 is TGTGCCAGCAGCGTTACAGACCGCACAGATACGCAGTATTTT.

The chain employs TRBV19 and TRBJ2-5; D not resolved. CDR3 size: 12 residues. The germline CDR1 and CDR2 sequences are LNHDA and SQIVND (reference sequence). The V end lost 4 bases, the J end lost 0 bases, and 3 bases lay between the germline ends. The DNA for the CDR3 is TGTGCCAGTAGTAGCCACCAAGAGACCCAGTACTTC. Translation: CASSSHQETQYF.

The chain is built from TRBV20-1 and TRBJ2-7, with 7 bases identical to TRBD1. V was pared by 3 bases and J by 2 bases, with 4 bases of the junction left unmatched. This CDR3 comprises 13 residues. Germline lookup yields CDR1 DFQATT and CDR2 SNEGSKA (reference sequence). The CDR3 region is CSASRGLAYEQYF. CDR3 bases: TGCAGTGCTAGTAGGGGGCTAGCCTACGAGCAGTACTTC.

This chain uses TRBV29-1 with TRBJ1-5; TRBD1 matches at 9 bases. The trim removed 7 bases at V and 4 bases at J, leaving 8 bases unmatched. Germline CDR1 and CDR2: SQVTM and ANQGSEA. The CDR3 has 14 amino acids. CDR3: CSAGTGSSNQPQHF. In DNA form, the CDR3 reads TGCAGCGCCGGGACAGGGTCTTCAAATCAGCCCCAGCATTTT.